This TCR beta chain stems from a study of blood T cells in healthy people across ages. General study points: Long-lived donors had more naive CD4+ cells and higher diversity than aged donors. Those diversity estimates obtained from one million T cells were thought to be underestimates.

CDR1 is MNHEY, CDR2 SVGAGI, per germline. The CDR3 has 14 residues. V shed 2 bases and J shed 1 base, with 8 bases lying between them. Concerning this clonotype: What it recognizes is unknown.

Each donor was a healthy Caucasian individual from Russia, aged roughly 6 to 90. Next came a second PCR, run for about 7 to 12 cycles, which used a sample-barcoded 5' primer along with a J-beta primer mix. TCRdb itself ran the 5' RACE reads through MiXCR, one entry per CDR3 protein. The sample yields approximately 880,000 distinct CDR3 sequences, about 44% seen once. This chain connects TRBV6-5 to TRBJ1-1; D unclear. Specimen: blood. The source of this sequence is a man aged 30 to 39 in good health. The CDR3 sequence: CASSYNRENTEAFF. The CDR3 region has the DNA TGTGCCAGCAGTTACAACCGAGAGAACACTGAAGCTTTCTTT.